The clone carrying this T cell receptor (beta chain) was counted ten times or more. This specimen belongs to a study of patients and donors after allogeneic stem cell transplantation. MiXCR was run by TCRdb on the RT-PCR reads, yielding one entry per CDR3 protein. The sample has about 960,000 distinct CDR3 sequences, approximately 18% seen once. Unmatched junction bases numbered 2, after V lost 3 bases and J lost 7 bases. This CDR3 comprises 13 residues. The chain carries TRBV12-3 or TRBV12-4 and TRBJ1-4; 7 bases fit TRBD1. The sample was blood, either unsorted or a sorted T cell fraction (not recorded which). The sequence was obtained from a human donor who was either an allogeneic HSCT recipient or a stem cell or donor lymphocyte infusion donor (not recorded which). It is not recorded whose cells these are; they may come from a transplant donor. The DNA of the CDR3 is TGTGCCAGCAGTTTCGACAGGGTTGAAAAACTGTTTTTT. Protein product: CASSFDRVEKLFF.